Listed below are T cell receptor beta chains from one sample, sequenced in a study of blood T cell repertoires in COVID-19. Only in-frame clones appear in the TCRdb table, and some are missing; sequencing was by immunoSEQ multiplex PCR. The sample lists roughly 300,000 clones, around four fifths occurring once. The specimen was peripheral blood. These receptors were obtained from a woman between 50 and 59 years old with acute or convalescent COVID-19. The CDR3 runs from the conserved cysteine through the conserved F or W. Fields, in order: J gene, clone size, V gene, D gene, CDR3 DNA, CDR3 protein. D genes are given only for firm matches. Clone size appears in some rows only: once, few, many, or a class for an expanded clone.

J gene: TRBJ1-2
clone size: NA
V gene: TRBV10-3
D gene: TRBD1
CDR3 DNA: TGTGCCATCAGTCTCGAACCAGGACAGGGGATCAGCTACACCTTC
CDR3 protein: CAISLEPGQGISYTF

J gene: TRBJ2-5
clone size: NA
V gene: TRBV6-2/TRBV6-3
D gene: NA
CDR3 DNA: TGTGCCAGCAGTTACTCTTTTACAGATCTCCAAGAGACCCAGTACTTC
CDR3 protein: CASSYSFTDLQETQYF

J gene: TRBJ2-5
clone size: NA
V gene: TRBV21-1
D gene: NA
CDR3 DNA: TGTGCCGGGGGGACTAGCGGGAGAAATGAGACCCAGTACTTC
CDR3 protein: CAGGTSGRNETQYF

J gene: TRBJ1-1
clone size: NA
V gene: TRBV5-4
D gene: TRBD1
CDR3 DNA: TGTGCCAGCAGACAGACAGGGTATGCGAACACTGAAGCTTTCTTT
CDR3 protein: CASRQTGYANTEAFF

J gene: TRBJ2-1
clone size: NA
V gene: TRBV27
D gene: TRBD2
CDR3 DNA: TGTGCCAGCAGTCCGACTAGCGGTTTGGAGTTCTTC
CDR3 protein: CASSPTSGLEFF

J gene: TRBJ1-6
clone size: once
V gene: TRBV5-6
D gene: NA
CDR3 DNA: TGTGCCAGCAGGCCCTGGGGGGTGAGCAATTCACCCCTCCACTTT
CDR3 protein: CASRPWGVSNSPLHF

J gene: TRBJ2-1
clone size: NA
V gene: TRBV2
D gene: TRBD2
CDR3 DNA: TGTGCCAGCAGTGAAGATCCGGGACTAGCGCTGAATGAGCAGTTCTTC
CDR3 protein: CASSEDPGLALNEQFF

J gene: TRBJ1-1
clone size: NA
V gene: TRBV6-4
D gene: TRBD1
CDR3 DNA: TGTGCCAGCAGGGGGGGACAGGGGAACACTGAAGCTTTCTTT
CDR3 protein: CASRGGQGNTEAFF

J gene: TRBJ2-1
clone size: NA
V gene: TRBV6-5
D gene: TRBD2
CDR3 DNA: TGTGCCAGCAGTTACCAGAGCGGGATAAATGAGCAGTTCTTC
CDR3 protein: CASSYQSGINEQFF

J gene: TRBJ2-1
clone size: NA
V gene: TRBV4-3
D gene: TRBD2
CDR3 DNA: TGCGCCAGCAGCCAAGATGTCGGGAGGGGTTCGAATGAGCAGTTCTTC
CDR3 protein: CASSQDVGRGSNEQFF

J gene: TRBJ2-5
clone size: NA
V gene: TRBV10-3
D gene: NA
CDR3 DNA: TGTGCCACTACAGGGAACCAAGAGACCCAGTACTTC
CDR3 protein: CATTGNQETQYF

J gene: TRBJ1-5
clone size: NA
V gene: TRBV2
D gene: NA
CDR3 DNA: TGTGCCAGCAGTCTCCGTCTGAATCAGCCCCAGCATTTT
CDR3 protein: CASSLRLNQPQHF

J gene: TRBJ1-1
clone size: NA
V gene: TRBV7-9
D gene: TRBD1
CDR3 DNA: TGTGCCAGCAGCTCTTCAGGGGGCACTGAAGCTTTCTTT
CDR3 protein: CASSSSGGTEAFF

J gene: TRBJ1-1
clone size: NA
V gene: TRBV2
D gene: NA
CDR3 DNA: TGTGCCACTCAAGGTTCCAGGGACACTGAAGCTTTCTTT
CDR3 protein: CATQGSRDTEAFF

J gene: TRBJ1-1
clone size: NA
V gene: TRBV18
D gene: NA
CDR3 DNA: TGTGCCAGCTCACAGTCAGGGATGAACACTGAAGCTTTCTTT
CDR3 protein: CASSQSGMNTEAFF

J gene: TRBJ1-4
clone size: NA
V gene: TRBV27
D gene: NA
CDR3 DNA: TGTGCCAGCAGTGCACAGGGACCTAATGAAAAACTGTTTTTT
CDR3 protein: CASSAQGPNEKLFF

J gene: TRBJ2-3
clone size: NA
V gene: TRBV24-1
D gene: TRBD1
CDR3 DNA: TGTGCCACCAGTGGTACGGACAGGGTTCGTAACACAGATACGCAGTATTTT
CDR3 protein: CATSGTDRVRNTDTQYF

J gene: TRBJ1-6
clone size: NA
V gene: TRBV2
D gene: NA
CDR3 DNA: TGTGCCAGCAGTTCGAGGGCTGACTCACCCCTCCACTTT
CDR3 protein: CASSSRADSPLHF

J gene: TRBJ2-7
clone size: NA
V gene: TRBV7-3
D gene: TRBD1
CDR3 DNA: TGTGCCAGCAGCTTATCCGCAGGGGGCTCCTACGAGCAGTACTTC
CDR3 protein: CASSLSAGGSYEQYF

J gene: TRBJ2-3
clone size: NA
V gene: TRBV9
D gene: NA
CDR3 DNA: TGTGCCAGCAGCCCCGGGGACTCCATCACAGATACGCAGTATTTT
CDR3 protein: CASSPGDSITDTQYF

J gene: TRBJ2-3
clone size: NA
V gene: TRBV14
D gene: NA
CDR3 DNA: TGTGCCAGCAGCCAAGTTGGGGGGACAGATACGCAGTATTTT
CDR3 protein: CASSQVGGTDTQYF

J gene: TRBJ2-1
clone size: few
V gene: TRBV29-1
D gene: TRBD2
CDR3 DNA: TGCAGCGTTGAAGGGCCTAGCGGGAGGGCCATGGGTGAGCAGTTCTTC
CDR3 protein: CSVEGPSGRAMGEQFF

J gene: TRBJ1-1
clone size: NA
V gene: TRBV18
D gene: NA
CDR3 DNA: TGTGCCAGCTCAGGGGGGAAAGGCACTGAAGCTTTCTTT
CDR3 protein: CASSGGKGTEAFF

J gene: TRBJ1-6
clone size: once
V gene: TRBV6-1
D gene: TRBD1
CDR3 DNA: TGTGCCAGCAGCGAAGACAGGGTATACTTTAATTCACCCCTCCACTTT
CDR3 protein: CASSEDRVYFNSPLHF

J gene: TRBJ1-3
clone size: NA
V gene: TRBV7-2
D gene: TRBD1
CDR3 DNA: TGTGCCAGCAGCTCACAGGGGTTTGGAAACACCATATATTTT
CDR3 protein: CASSSQGFGNTIYF

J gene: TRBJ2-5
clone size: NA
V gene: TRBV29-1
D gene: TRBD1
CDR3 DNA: TGCAGCGTTCCGGGACAGGTTGAAGAGACCCAGTACTTC
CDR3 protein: CSVPGQVEETQYF

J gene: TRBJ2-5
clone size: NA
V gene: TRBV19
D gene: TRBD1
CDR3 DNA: TGTGCCAGTAGTAGGACAGGGAAGGAGAAGACCCAGTACTTC
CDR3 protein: CASSRTGKEKTQYF

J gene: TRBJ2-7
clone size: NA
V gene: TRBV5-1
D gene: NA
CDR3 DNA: TGCGCCAGCAGCTTCACGGGTGCCTACGAGCAGTACTTC
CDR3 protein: CASSFTGAYEQYF

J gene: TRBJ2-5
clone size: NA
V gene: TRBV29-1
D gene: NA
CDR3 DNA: TGCAGCGTTGACGAGTCTAACCAAGAGACCCAGTACTTC
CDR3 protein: CSVDESNQETQYF

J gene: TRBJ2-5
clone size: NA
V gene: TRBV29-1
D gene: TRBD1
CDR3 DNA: TGCAGCGTGGCTACAGGGGCGGGAGAGACCCAGTACTTC
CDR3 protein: CSVATGAGETQYF

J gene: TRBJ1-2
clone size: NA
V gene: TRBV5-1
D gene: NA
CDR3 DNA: TGCGCCAGCAGCTTGGCCACGGAGGGGTATCGTGGCTACACCTTC
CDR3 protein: CASSLATEGYRGYTF

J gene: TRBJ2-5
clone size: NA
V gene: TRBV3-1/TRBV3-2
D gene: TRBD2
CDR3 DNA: TGTGCCAGCAGGAACAGGCGGGGGGTCGAGACCCAGTACTTC
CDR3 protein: CASRNRRGVETQYF

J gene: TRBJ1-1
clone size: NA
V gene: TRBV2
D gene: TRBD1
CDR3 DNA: TGTGCCAGCAGCAACAGGGGAAGGGACACTGAAGCTTTCTTT
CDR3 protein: CASSNRGRDTEAFF

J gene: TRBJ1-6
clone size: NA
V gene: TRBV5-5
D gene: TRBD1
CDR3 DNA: TGTGCCAGCAGGCAGACAGGGGATCAGTCACCCCTCCACTTT
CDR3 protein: CASRQTGDQSPLHF

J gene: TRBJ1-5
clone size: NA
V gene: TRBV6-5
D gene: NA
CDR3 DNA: TGTGCCAGCAATCATCAGGATCAGCCCCAGCATTTT
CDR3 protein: CASNHQDQPQHF

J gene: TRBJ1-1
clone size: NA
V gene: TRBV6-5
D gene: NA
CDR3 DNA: TGTGCCAGCAGGAGGGAGGGGCTGAATGAAGCTTTCTTT
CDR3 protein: CASRREGLNEAFF

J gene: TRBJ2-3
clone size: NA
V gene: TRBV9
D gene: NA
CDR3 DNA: TGTGCCAGCAGCCCCCGGGTAAGGGATACGCAGTATTTT
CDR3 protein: CASSPRVRDTQYF

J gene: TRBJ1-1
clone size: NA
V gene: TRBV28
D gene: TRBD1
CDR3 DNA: TGTGCCAGCATGAAAATGACAGGGGGCTGGACTGAAGCTTTCTTT
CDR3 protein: CASMKMTGGWTEAFF

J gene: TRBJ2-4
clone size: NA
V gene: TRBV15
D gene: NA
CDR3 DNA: TGTGCCACCAGCATTACAGAAGCCAAAAACATTCAGTACTTC
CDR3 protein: CATSITEAKNIQYF

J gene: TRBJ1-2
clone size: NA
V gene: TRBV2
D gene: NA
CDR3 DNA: TGTGCCAGCAGCCAGGGGCGCGTCTATGGCTACACCTTC
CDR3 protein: CASSQGRVYGYTF

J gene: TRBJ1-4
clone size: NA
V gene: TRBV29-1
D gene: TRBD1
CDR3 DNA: TGCAGCGTCCCCCGGACAGGGGAAGGTGAAAAACTGTTTTTT
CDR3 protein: CSVPRTGEGEKLFF

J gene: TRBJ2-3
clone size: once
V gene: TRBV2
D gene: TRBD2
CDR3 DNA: TGTGCCACCCTTCCTACGGGAGGCTCAGATACGCAGTATTTT
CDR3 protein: CATLPTGGSDTQYF

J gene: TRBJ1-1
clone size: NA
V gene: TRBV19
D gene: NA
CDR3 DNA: TGTGCCAGTACCCCAGGGGCCGCCAGGGGAGAATATTTT
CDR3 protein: CASTPGAARGEYF

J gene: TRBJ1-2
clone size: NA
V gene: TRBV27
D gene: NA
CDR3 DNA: TGTGCCAGCAGGCGAGTTGCCGGTGGCTACACCTTC
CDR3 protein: CASRRVAGGYTF

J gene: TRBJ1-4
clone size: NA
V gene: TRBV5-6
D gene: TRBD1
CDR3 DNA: TGTGCCAGCAGCTTTTCAGGGGGCGAAGAAAAACTGTTTTTT
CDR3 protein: CASSFSGGEEKLFF

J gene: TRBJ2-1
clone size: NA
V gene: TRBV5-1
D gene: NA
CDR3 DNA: TGCGCCAGCAGCTTGGATCGCCTCACAGGCCCCAATGAGCAGTTCTTC
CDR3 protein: CASSLDRLTGPNEQFF

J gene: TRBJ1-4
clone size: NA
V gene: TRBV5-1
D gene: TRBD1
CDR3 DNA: TGCGCCAGCAGCTTGGCAACAGGGGCTCAGGGTGAAAAACTGTTTTTT
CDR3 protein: CASSLATGAQGEKLFF

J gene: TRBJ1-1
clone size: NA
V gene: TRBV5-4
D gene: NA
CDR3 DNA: TGTGCCAGCAGCCCGTTACAGGGAGTGAACACTGAAGCTTTCTTT
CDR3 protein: CASSPLQGVNTEAFF

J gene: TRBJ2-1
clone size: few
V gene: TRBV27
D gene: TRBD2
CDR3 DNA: TGTGCCAGCAGCCCTCGCGGGGGAGCCAATGAGCAGTTCTTC
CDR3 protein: CASSPRGGANEQFF

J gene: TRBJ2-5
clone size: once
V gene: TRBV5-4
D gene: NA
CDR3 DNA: TGTGCCAGCAGTTCTCAAGAGACCCAGTACTTC
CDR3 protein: CASSSQETQYF

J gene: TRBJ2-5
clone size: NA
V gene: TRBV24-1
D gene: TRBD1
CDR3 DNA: TGTGCCACCAGTGACAGGGGGTCACGGGGACAAGAGACCCAGTACTTC
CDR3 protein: CATSDRGSRGQETQYF

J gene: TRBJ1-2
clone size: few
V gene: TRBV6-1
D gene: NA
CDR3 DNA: TGTGCCAGCAGTGACAGGGGTGGCTACACCTTC
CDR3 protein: CASSDRGGYTF

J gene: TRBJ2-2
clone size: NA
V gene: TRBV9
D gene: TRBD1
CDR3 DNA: TGTGCCAGCAGCGTAATGACAGGGGGCTCCGGGGAGCTGTTTTTT
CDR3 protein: CASSVMTGGSGELFF

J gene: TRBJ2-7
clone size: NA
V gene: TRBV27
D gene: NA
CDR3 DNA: TGTGCCAGCAGTCTTCCAGGGAACTACGAGCAGTACTTC
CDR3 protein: CASSLPGNYEQYF

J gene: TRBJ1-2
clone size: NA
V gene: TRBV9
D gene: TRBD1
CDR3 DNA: TGTGCCAGCAGCGAGGGACAGGCCGGGCGCTACACCTTC
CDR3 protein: CASSEGQAGRYTF